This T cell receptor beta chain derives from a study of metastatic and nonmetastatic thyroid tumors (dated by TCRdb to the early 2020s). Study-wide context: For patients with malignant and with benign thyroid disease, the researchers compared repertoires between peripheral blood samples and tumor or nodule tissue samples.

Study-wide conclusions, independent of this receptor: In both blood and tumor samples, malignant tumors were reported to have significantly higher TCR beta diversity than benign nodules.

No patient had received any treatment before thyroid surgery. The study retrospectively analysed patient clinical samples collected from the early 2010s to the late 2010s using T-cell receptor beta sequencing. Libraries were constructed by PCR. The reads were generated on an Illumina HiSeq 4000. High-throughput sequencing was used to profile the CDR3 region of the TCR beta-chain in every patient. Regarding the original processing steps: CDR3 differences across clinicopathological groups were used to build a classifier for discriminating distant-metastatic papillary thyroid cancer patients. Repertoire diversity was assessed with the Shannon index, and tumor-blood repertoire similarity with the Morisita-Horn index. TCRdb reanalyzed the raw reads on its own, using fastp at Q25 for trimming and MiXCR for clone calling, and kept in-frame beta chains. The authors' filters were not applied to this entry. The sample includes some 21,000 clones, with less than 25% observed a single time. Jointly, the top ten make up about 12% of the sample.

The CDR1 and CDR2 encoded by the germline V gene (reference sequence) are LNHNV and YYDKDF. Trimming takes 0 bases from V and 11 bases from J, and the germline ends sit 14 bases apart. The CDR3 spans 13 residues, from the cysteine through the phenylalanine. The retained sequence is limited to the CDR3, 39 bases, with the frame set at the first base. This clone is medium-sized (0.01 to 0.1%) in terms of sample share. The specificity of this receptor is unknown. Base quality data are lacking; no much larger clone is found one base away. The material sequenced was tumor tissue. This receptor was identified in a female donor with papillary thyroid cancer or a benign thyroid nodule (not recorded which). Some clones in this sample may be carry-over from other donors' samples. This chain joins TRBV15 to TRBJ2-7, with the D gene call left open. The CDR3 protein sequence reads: CATSRDPTGFKYF. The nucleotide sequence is TGTGCCACCAGCAGAGATCCCACCGGGTTCAAGTACTTC. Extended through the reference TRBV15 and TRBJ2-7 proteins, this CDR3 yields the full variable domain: DAMVIQNPRYQVTQFGKPVTLSCSQTLNHNVMYWYQQKSSQAPKLLFHYYDKDFNNEADTPDNFQSRRPNTSFCFLDIRSPGLGDTAMYLCATSRDPTGFKYFGPGTRLTVT.